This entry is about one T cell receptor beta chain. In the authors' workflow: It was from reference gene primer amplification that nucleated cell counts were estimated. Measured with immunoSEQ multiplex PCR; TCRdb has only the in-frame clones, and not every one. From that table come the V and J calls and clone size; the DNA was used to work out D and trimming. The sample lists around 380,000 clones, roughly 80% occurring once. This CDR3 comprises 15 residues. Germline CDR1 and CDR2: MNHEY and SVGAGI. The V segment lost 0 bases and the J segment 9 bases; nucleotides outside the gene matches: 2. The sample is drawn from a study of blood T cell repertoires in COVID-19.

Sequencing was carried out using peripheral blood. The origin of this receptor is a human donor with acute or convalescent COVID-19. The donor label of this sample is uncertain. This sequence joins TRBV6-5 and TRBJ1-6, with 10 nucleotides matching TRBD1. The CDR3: CASSYSGDRGSPLHF. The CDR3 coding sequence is TGTGCCAGCAGTTACTCAGGGGACAGGGGTTCACCCCTCCACTTT.